These T cell receptor beta chains were read from a single sample in a study of blood T cell repertoires in COVID-19. Using immunoSEQ multiplex PCR, the repertoire was profiled, and TCRdb retains in-frame clones only, with some absent. The table records almost 350,000 clones, approximately 91% of them present only once. The sequenced sample was PBMCs or T cells enriched from blood (not recorded which). The receptors were gathered from a woman younger than 45 who had been exposed to COVID-19. The CDR3 runs from the conserved cysteine through the conserved F or W. The D gene is left open where the match is weak. Clone size, where shown, is once, few, many, or a class for clones that have expanded.

TRBV7-9	-	TRBD1	TRBJ1-2	TGTGCCAGCAGCTTGGAGAACAGGGGGCGCGGCTACACCTTC	CASSLENRGRGYTF
TRBV7-3	-	TRBD1	TRBJ2-1	TGTGCCAGCAGCTTATCCTCGGGACAGGGCCGTGAGCAGTTCTTC	CASSLSSGQGREQFF
TRBV14	few	TRBD2	TRBJ2-3	TGTGCCAGCAGCCCCCTAGCGGGAGATACGCAGTATTTT	CASSPLAGDTQYF
TRBV5-3	-	-	TRBJ2-6	TGTGCCAGAAGCTTATTAGCCGGGATTACCGACTCTGGGGCCAACGTCCTGACTTTC	CARSLLAGITDSGANVLTF
TRBV9	-	TRBD1	TRBJ1-1	TGTGCCAGCAGCGTAGGGGGGACAGGGCTAAGTACGGCTTTCTTT	CASSVGGTGLSTAFF
TRBV6-5	-	-	TRBJ2-5	TGTGCCAGCAAACTGGGGCGGGAGACCCAGTACTTC	CASKLGRETQYF
TRBV7-3	-	-	TRBJ2-7	TGTGCCAGCAGCCTCGACTCAGGGGAGGGAGGCTACGAGCAGTACTTC	CASSLDSGEGGYEQYF
TRBV5-1	few	TRBD2	TRBJ2-7	TGCGCCAGCAGCTTGCCGGCTAGCGGGAGCTGGGACTACGAGCAGTACTTC	CASSLPASGSWDYEQYF
TRBV14	-	-	TRBJ2-1	TGTGCCAGCAGCCAAGACTTCCAGGGGCAGTTCTTC	CASSQDFQGQFF
TRBV19	few	-	TRBJ1-1	TGTGCCAGTAGTACCCGCGTCAAGAACACTGAAGCTTTCTTT	CASSTRVKNTEAFF
TRBV7-9	-	-	TRBJ2-2	TGTGCCAGCAGCTCACCGGGACTTTCAACCGGGGAGCTGTTTTTT	CASSSPGLSTGELFF
TRBV27	-	-	TRBJ2-7	TGTGCCAGCAGCAATAGTGGGGGGTTACGAGGGCAGTACTTC	CASSNSGGLRGQYF
TRBV12-3/TRBV12-4	-	-	TRBJ2-7	TGTGCCAGCAGCCGCAGGGTAAACGAGCAGTACTTC	CASSRRVNEQYF
TRBV7-3	-	TRBD2	TRBJ2-3	TGTGCCAGCAGTTTCGATCCGGGACTAGCCGTTGGGGGCGCAGATACGCAGTATTTT	CASSFDPGLAVGGADTQYF
TRBV7-9	-	-	TRBJ2-7	TGTGCCAGCGGCTCCCCGAGTGGGGCACACTACGAGCAGTACTTC	CASGSPSGAHYEQYF
TRBV5-1	-	TRBD2	TRBJ2-3	TGCGCCAGCAGCTTGGGGGTAGCGGGGTCCACAGATACGCAGTATTTT	CASSLGVAGSTDTQYF
TRBV15	-	TRBD1	TRBJ1-2	TGTGCCACCAGCAGTTGGGGGACAGGGGGCGCGGGCTACACCTTC	CATSSWGTGGAGYTF
TRBV19	-	-	TRBJ2-1	TGTGCCAGTACCCCGATGGTTAGTGCACGGGTCGAGCAGTTCTTC	CASTPMVSARVEQFF
TRBV19	once	TRBD2	TRBJ2-3	TGTGCCAGTAGATTACTAGCGGGAGGCGCGCAGTATTTT	CASRLLAGGAQYF
TRBV2	-	TRBD1	TRBJ2-7	TGTGCCAGCAGTGAAGCGGGCAGGGGGCAGCGGGAGCAGTACTTC	CASSEAGRGQREQYF
TRBV20-1	-	-	TRBJ1-4	TGCAGTGCTAGTCCGTCTAATGAAAAACTGTTTTTT	CSASPSNEKLFF
TRBV6-5	-	-	TRBJ2-7	TGTGCCAGCAGCCTTGACATTGTCTCCTACGAGCAGTACTTC	CASSLDIVSYEQYF
TRBV7-8	-	-	TRBJ1-1	TGTGCCAGCAGCTTGAATGCCGGTAATACTGAAGCTTTCTTT	CASSLNAGNTEAFF
TRBV19	-	TRBD2	TRBJ2-4	TGTGCCAGTAGTATGGGGGGAGGGGCCTTAGCCAAAAACATTCAGTACTTC	CASSMGGGALAKNIQYF
TRBV28	-	-	TRBJ1-6	TGTGTAAGCGGGGGATATAATTCACCCCTCCACTTT	CVSGGYNSPLHF
TRBV6-5	-	TRBD1	TRBJ2-1	TGTGCCAGCAAAAGGGGTGGGACAGGGAATGAGCAGTTCTTC	CASKRGGTGNEQFF
TRBV7-9	-	-	TRBJ2-3	TGTGCCAGCAGCTTAGGGGAGGTTTACGGAGATACGCAGTATTTT	CASSLGEVYGDTQYF
TRBV21-1	few	-	TRBJ1-2	TGTGCCAGCAGCAAATCCCGTCCGGGGTCGAGAAGATGGCGTGGCTACACCTTC	CASSKSRPGSRRWRGYTF
TRBV2	-	-	TRBJ1-2	TGTGCCAGCAGTGAAGACTGGACACGTGATGGCTACACCTTC	CASSEDWTRDGYTF
TRBV19	-	TRBD1	TRBJ1-2	TGTGCCAGTAGTAACCCGGGACAGATCTATGGCTACACCTTC	CASSNPGQIYGYTF
TRBV27	-	TRBD1	TRBJ1-5	TGTGCCAGCGGGACCGGGACAGGGGGCTCGAGTCAGCCCCAGCATTTT	CASGTGTGGSSQPQHF
TRBV6-1	-	-	TRBJ2-7	TGTGCCAGCTGTAATCTCCTCGAGCAGTACTTC	CASCNLLEQYF
TRBV5-1	-	-	TRBJ2-1	TGCGCCAGCAGCTTGGAAGGGGGTCCCTACAATGAGCAGTTCTTC	CASSLEGGPYNEQFF
TRBV13	-	TRBD2	TRBJ2-7	TGTGCCAGCAGCTTAGCAAGGGGGACTAGCGAAACTCTATACGAGCAGTACTTC	CASSLARGTSETLYEQYF
TRBV6-5	-	TRBD1	TRBJ1-6	TGTGCCAGCAGTTTCCCCGGGACAGTTAATAATTCACCCCTCCACTTT	CASSFPGTVNNSPLHF
TRBV6-2/TRBV6-3	-	TRBD1	TRBJ2-7	TGTGCCAGCTGCCGGGACAGCGGCTACGAGCAGTACTTC	CASCRDSGYEQYF
TRBV5-1	-	-	TRBJ2-2	TGCGCCAGCAGCCTCGCGGAAGCCGGGGAGCTGTTTTTT	CASSLAEAGELFF
TRBV3-1/TRBV3-2	many	-	TRBJ1-3	TGTGCCAGCACCACCGACAGCTACTCTGGAAACACCATATATTTT	CASTTDSYSGNTIYF
TRBV21-1	-	-	TRBJ2-7	TGTGCCAGCAGCGCCCAGACAGAACCGGGCTACGAGCAGTACTTC	CASSAQTEPGYEQYF
TRBV24-1	few	-	TRBJ1-2	TGTGCCACCAGTGAGAACACAGGGCCCGGCTACACCTTC	CATSENTGPGYTF